The 6 T cell receptor beta chains below were found in one sample sequenced in a study of identical twins. TCRdb ran MiXCR on the 5' RACE reads and lists one entry per CDR3 protein. The sample records 570,000 or so distinct CDR3 sequences, 9.6% being singletons. The sample was also linked to a second study, of yellow fever vaccine responses in identical twins.

Material for sequencing was PBMCs. The receptors stem from a young woman in good health.

V usage is TRBV12-3 or TRBV12-4 and J usage is TRBJ2-2, with TRBD1 matching over 7 bases. The ends lost 5 bases at V and 9 bases at J; junction bases unmatched: 15. This CDR3 contains 16 residues. Written as DNA, the CDR3 is TGTGCCAGCAGTCCTTGGCGAGACAGGGTCATCCGGGAGCTGTTTTTT. Protein sequence: CASSPWRDRVIRELFF.

This clonotype was observed a few times. The chain employs TRBV25-1 and TRBJ1-5; D remains ambiguous. Germline V CDR1 and CDR2: MGHDK, SYGVNS. Trimming cost V 3 bases and J 6 bases, with 15 bases left between them. The CDR3 has 15 residues. CDR3 in DNA: TGTGCCAGCAGTGAGTCCGGGCGCGATGGTCAGCCCCAGCATTTT. It specifies CASSESGRDGQPQHF.

The V gene is TRBV28, the J gene TRBJ2-5; D might be TRBD1 (6 bases). Germline CDR1 and CDR2: MDHEN and SYDVKM. Deletions cut 6 bases from V and 5 bases from J, with 13 bases between. There are 13 residues in the CDR3. The CDR3 nucleotides read TGTGCCAGCAGCGACAGGCTGAAGGAGACCCAGTACTTC. Its protein is CASSDRLKETQYF.

This clonotype was picked up a small number of times. V usage is TRBV9 and J usage is TRBJ2-7; no reliable D call. Trimming left V 0 bases short and J 0 bases short, with 13 bases between. The germline V gene encodes CDR1 SGDLS and CDR2 YYNGEE. The CDR3 runs to 16 residues. The CDR3, as DNA: TGTGCCAGCAGCGTAGGATCGGCTCTCAGCTCCTACGAGCAGTACTTC. It is translated as CASSVGSALSSYEQYF.

This clonotype was observed many times. This chain connects TRBV6-2 or TRBV6-3 to TRBJ2-1; D remains ambiguous. The V and J ends lost 5 bases and 4 bases respectively, with 12 bases between them. The CDR3 is 14 amino acids. The germline V gene encodes CDR1 MNHEY and CDR2 SVGEGT. The CDR3 loop reads CASSLTLEYNEQFF. Written as DNA, the CDR3 is TGTGCCAGCAGTCTGACATTAGAGTACAATGAGCAGTTCTTC.

This clonotype was seen a few times. The genes are TRBV7-6 and TRBJ2-1; TRBD2 matches at 7 bases. CDR1 SGHVS and CDR2 FNYEAQ come from the germline V gene. J was trimmed by 1 base and V by 1 base; bases with no gene match: 7. This CDR3 is built from 17 residues. CDR3 coding DNA: TGTGCCAGCAGCTTAGTTTCGGGAGGCCGATCCTACAATGAGCAGTTCTTC. Amino acids: CASSLVSGGRSYNEQFF.